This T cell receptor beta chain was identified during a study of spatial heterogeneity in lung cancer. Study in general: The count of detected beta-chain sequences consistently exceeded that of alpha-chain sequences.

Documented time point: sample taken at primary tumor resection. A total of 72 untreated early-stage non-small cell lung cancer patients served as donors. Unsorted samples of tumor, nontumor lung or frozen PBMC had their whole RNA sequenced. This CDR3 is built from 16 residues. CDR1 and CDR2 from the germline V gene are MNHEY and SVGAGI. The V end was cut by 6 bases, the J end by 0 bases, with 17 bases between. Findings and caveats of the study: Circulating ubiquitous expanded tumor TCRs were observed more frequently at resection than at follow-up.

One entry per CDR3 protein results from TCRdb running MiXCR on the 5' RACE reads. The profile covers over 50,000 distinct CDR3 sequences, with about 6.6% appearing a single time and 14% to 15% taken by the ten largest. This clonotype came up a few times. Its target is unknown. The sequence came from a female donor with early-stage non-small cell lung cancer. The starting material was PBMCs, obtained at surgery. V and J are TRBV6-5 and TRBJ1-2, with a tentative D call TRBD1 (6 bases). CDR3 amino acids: CASRPPRGAANYGYTF. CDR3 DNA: TGTGCCAGCAGGCCTCCCCGGGGGGCAGCTAACTATGGCTACACCTTC.